The present T cell receptor (beta chain) was sequenced within a study of cytomegalovirus exposure and HLA in healthy donors (dated by TCRdb to 2016 to 2017). For the study in its entirety: In an earlier analysis of several hundred of the donors, 250 to 300 Gb of sequence data and 120 million or so unique TCR beta sequences from about 190 million T cells were reported. The number of donors typed differed by locus, with about 629-630 for A, B, C, DRB1 and DQB1, around 500 for DQA1, 600 to 610 for DPA1, and approximately 470 for DPB1. In the later analysis, no new phenotypic data were used to find candidate immune exposures; instead, reliance was placed on TCR beta sequences and their occurrence across donors. HLA typing included class I and class II loci at four-digit resolution. An early release that covered about 640 HLA-typed donors contained approximately 300 gigabases of sequencing data and tens of millions of unique TCR sequences. Using immunosequencing, the study profiled T cell repertoires from 550 to 750 subjects and related those repertoires to cytomegalovirus serostatus. Every repertoire in the discovery cohort had been generated on one and the same sequencing platform. To predict cytomegalovirus infection status, the study combined high-throughput TCR immunosequencing, statistical association of individual TCRs with disease status, and machine learning. A later analysis re-analyzed previously published TCR beta repertoires from roughly 690 donors and added high-resolution HLA genotyping to study TCR occurrence patterns. Among almost 400 genotyped donors of the cohort, an average of 235,054 unique TCR beta nucleotide sequences were sequenced per donor, about a sixth of them non-productive. Genome-wide SNP genotypes for about 60% of the 666 donors were used in a later genetic analysis, which treated that subset as a discovery cohort. The study aimed to test whether signatures of past pathogen exposure could be identified by cataloging public T cell receptors. Because of strong linkage in the cohort, four to six DR-DQ haplotypes were treated as single units for association and clustering. A separate validation cohort of approximately 130 different subjects was used in addition to the 666-subject first cohort. Of the 398 genotyped donors, 75% to 85% were placed in the genetic ancestry cluster associated with self-reported Caucasian donors. An earlier analysis of roughly 600 of the donors used high-throughput TCR beta sequencing to judge whether each TCR beta V gene segment behaved as functional or pseudogenic. Donor age, sex, ethnicity and CMV serostatus were compiled together with the repertoire data.

The cohort consisted of some 670 healthy bone marrow donors. Cohort members were all nominally healthy when sampled, although unrecorded immune exposures were likely present. The donor was CMV seronegative and belonged to the group of over 350 seronegative cohort members. Each donor provided a peripheral blood sample, and peripheral blood mononuclear cells were used for TCR beta sequencing. Genomic DNA extraction from the blood cell samples was performed with the Qiagen DNeasy Blood Extraction Kit. Via the germline V gene, CDR1 is MNHEY and CDR2 SVGAGI. Trimming removed 6 bases from V and 6 bases from J, leaving 15 bases between the germline ends. From cysteine to phenylalanine, the CDR3 is 13 amino acids long. The read is trimmed to its CDR3 DNA, 39 bases read in frame from base 1. Libraries were constructed by the immunoSEQ multiplex PCR assay. For the multiplex PCR, a mixture combining 60 forward primers for TCR Vbeta segments and 13 reverse primers for TCR Jbeta segments was used. The CDR3 region of rearranged TCR beta genes was amplified from genomic DNA with a multiplex PCR assay. The amplified TCR beta libraries were sequenced on the Illumina HiSeq System as 87-base-pair reads. For the original study's pipeline: Across the 666 repertoires, a later analysis counted 78 million or so unique TCR beta chains, roughly 11 million of which were shared by at least two donors. Raw reads were error-corrected and collapsed into unique sequences with a nearest-neighbor algorithm that merged closely related sequences to remove PCR and sequencing errors. To assign V, D and J gene segments, CDR3 sequences were aligned to IMGT reference sequences. Each retained sequence needed at least a six-nucleotide match to both a V gene segment and a J gene segment. Rearrangements were called productive when the CDR3 lacked stop codons and stayed in frame with V and J; all others were non-productive. CDR3 was defined by IMGT convention, running from the second conserved V-encoded cysteine to the conserved J-encoded phenylalanine. The earlier analysis of around 640 of the donors excluded sequences that lacked an unambiguous match to a single V gene segment. An earlier analysis of some 610 of the donors called V segments functional above 56.7% productive rearrangements and segregating when the between-donor standard deviation exceeded 5%. A statistical classification framework was developed to diagnose cytomegalovirus status using the catalog of TCR beta chain sequences. In a later analysis, V and J genes were assigned by comparing TCR nucleotide sequences against IMGT/GENE-DB human TR gene sequences. The TCRdist pipeline was used in a later analysis to assign CDR3 sequences and most-parsimonious VDJ recombination scenarios. A later analysis defined each TCR beta chain by its CDR3 amino acid sequence plus V-gene family, and excluded reads lacking a unique V-gene family. In a later analysis, around 600 highly shared, low-generation-probability nucleotide sequences were removed to address suspected cross-contamination and a sequencing artifact. In a later analysis, a clonal expansion index was calculated for each public chain from normalized within-repertoire ranks of inferred template counts. In a later analysis, generation probabilities were computed with a VDJ recombination model fitted to out-of-frame rearrangements, and the resulting probabilities were checked against IGoR. In a later analysis, TCR-TCR, TCR-HLA and TCR-CMV co-occurrence was scored with hypergeometric tests, and a repertoire-size bias correction was applied to TCR pairs. A later analysis estimated false discovery rates by permuting HLA or CMV assignments 20 times. In a later analysis, co-occurring TCRs were grouped using DBSCAN, and TCRdist sequence similarity was added for clustering within HLA-allele-positive subsets. Co-occurrence clustering excluded repertoires with fewer than 30,000 or more than 120,000 public chains, plus five with anomalous nucleotide sharing. TCRdb took this table from immuneACCESS and kept in-frame rearrangements with V and J called. Such tables lack part of the clones; where checked against another copy, unresolved V genes explain under half of the gap, and the rest is unexplained. The V and J calls and the clone size are those of that table, but D and trimming were determined from the DNA. This sample comprises around 150,000 clones, over 60% of them detected only once. The ten top clones hold about 0.64% of the sample.

Study-wide findings and limitations: In the study, about 150 TCR beta chains were listed as associated with cytomegalovirus. In an earlier analysis of some 550 of the donors, most TCR beta V segments were observed in productive rearrangements about 87% or about 30% of the time, broadly matching IMGT annotations. In a later analysis, HLA-associated TCR beta chains showed more clonal expansion and lower generation probabilities than non-associated chains that were equally common. A few of the identified cytomegalovirus-associated TCR beta chains were confirmed in vitro to be specific for cytomegalovirus antigens. According to a later analysis, parvovirus B19, influenza, CMV and Epstein-Barr virus appeared linked to several top co-occurrence clusters. Over 15 rarely observed V segments, including chromosome 9 orphons, were excluded from the earlier analysis of approximately 600 of the donors because counts were too low. According to the authors, the approach could potentially be generalized to other disease states and immunological phenotypes. This cohort had only TCR beta chains sequenced, and the lack of alpha or paired-chain data limited which features could be detected. Linkage disequilibrium might explain the correlated functional status among segregating V segments, but an unknown experimental factor could not be excluded. For the cohort, immune exposure information was limited to CMV serostatus. A cluster of highly shared sequence variants was judged likely to be a technical artifact of the sequencing pipeline. A later analysis found that TCR association rates varied across HLA loci, with DRB1 alleles showing the most associated TCRs and HLA-C alleles the fewest. Strong co-occurrence of HLA alleles, especially DR and DQ, made assigning TCR associations to individual alleles difficult. The 87-base-pair reads could not distinguish some IMGT-functional V segments, including TRBV6-2 and TRBV6-3, so those segments were excluded. According to a later analysis, most CMV-associated TCR beta chains appeared to be HLA-restricted, and the HLA associations seemed to be driven largely by CMV exposure. Because HLA typing was unavailable for some donors at each locus, only the typed subset was used in association tests. Presence/absence analyses assumed roughly uniform sequencing depth across donors, an assumption that may not hold. A later genetic analysis associated a missense DCLRE1C variant with V-gene and J-gene trimming of TCR beta chains, and an independent cohort replicated the association. Specific HLA alleles were associated with around 18,000 TCR beta sequences at a false discovery rate of 0.05 in a later analysis. A further reported finding was that TCR beta sequences accurately predicted the HLA-A and HLA-B alleles for most subjects in the first cohort. Most TCR sequences were seen in very few donors, while some public TCRs were found in many individuals. Cytomegalovirus status was reported to be diagnosed by the classifier with high specificity and sensitivity in both the original and validation cohorts. A later genetic analysis reported fewer N-insertions in productive TCRs among donors in an Asian-associated ancestry cluster than the approximately 670-donor mean.

A remark on this clone: Its binding antigen is unknown. The sample holds no much larger clone one base away, and base qualities are not on file.

Sequencing was performed on PBMCs. The sequence derives from a male donor in good health and CMV-seronegative. The rearrangement joined TRBV6-5 to TRBJ2-7; the D segment cannot be called with confidence. The sequence in DNA is TGTGCCAGCAGAGAATCCTTACGCGGCGAGCAGTACTTC. Its protein is CASRESLRGEQYF.